The T cell receptor (beta chain) described here comes from a study of blood T cell repertoires in COVID-19. This table comes from immunoSEQ multiplex PCR, and its TCRdb copy is limited to in-frame clones, with some not included. The profile shows 300,000 to 350,000 clones, roughly 89% of them singletons. CDR1 and CDR2 from the germline V gene are SGHTA and FQGNSA. The ends were cut back, 2 bases at V and 5 bases at J, with 13 bases in the middle. The CDR3 is 15 residues long. The chain couples TRBV7-2 to TRBJ2-1; D might be TRBD2 (6 bases). The sample comprised peripheral blood. This sequence was found in a man aged 25-45 years with COVID-19, enrolled during active disease. The CDR3 sequence: CASSLYLASHNEQFF. The DNA of the CDR3 is TGTGCCAGCAGCTTATACCTAGCGTCCCACAATGAGCAGTTCTTC.